The TCR beta chain described here comes from a study of regulatory T cells in long-lasting Graves disease. Many counts were recorded for this clonotype. CDR1 is MDHEN and CDR2 is SYDVKM in the germline V gene. The CDR3 extends over 14 amino acids. V was cut by 8 bases and J by 0 bases, with 11 bases left in between. The TCR beta library used iRepertoire HTBI primers with Arm-PCR amplification of CDR3. TCRdb re-derived calls from the multiplex PCR reads in MiXCR, one entry per CDR3 protein. Of about 300,000 distinct CDR3 sequences listed, under 25% are singletons. Time point denoted: persistent/refractory GD, antithyroid drugs over 5 years with positive TRAb. The TCR library was made from RNA that had been extracted from PBMCs in TRIzol.

The sample here was peripheral blood mononuclear cells (PBMCs), taken when the disease was refractory, from a patient treated with antithyroid drugs. This sequence joins TRBV28 and TRBJ1-3; no clear D gene. The origin of this receptor is a female donor with Graves disease. The CDR3 reads CASLKRSSGNTIYF. Here the CDR3 DNA reads TGTGCCAGCCTTAAGCGGAGCTCTGGAAACACCATATATTTT. The variable domain in full, with the rest retrieved from reference TRBV28 and TRBJ1-3, is DVKVTQSSRYLVKRTGEKVFLECVQDMDHENMFWYRQDPGLGLRLIYFSYDVKMKEKGDIPEGYSVSREKKERFSLILESASTNQTSMYLCASLKRSSGNTIYFGEGSWLTVV.